This T cell receptor beta chain was captured by sequencing in a study of vaccination effects on CD4 cells after COVID-19 (dated by TCRdb to between 2020 and 2023). About the full investigation: Two doses of either the BNT162b2 or the mRNA-1273 mRNA SARS-CoV-2 vaccine were administered to participants. The study compared SARS-CoV-2 spike-specific CD4+ TCR repertoires before and after mRNA vaccination in COVID-19 convalescent patients and infection-naive vaccine recipients. Altogether, over 9 COVID-19 convalescent patients and a handful of SARS-CoV-2-naive healthy vaccine recipients made up the full study. Cultures from other donors in the study were sequenced using the Oncomine TCR Beta short-read assay on an Illumina iSeq 100. Results and caveats for the whole study, not just this receptor: Marked clonal contraction was observed in both infection-induced and vaccine-induced clones at late post-vaccination timepoints, consistent with waning T cell responses. In healthy vaccine recipients, vaccine-induced clones were almost all SARS-CoV-2 mono-reactive, with only 1 of 255 being cross-reactive with common cold coronaviruses. The study was limited by a small number of convalescent patients, and early post-infection timepoints were lacking.

The junction carries 18 bases between V and J, which are trimmed by 4 bases and 5 bases respectively. From a lookup of the germline V gene, CDR1 and CDR2 are SGHRS and YFSETQ. Including the terminal cysteine and phenylalanine, the CDR3 comprises 15 residues. The entry retains the CDR3 DNA only, 45 bases that are in frame from base 1. The ViraFEST assay stimulated PBMC with viral peptide pools and then used TCR sequencing to identify antigen-specific CD4+ T cell clonotypes by expansion. After around eleven days of culture, CD4+ T cells were isolated with the EasySep CD4+ T cell isolation kit. Negative nucleocapsid antibody results before and after vaccination confirmed that the healthy vaccine recipients had no prior SARS-CoV-2 infection. Each well held 2 million to 2.5 million PBMC cultured in IMDM containing approximately 5% human AB serum, around 9.3 IU/ml IL-2 and gentamicin, along with approximately 10 ug/ml peptides. On days 3 and 7, half of the culture medium was replaced with fresh IL-2-containing medium. Each peptide stimulation condition was cultured in triplicate wells unless otherwise noted. PBMC were separated from whole blood using Ficoll-Paque Plus gradient centrifugation and were then either cryopreserved at -140C or used fresh. Overlapping peptide pools spanned the spike proteins of SARS-CoV-2 and the common cold coronaviruses HCoV-NL63, HCoV-OC43 and HCoV-229E. The QIAamp micro DNA kit was used to extract genomic DNA from the cultured CD4+ T cells.

The library was produced with the immunoSEQ multiplex PCR assay. DNA from the cultured and isolated CD4+ T cells underwent TCR beta CDR3 sequencing. The authors' pipeline ran thus. Non-productive TCR sequences were removed, reads were trimmed to the CDR3 region, and CDR3s of at least 7 amino acids were retained. Antigen-specific clonotypes were identified with the MANAFEST web app by comparing expansion in peptide wells against reference cultures. To be called positive, a clone needed expansion at FDR<0.05 compared with the reference and with all other wells, an odds ratio greater than 5, and a frequency greater than 0.1% in two replicate wells. Cross-reactive clonotypes were defined as significantly expanded in SARS-CoV-2 spike wells and in at least one common cold coronavirus spike condition. Levenshtein distance calculated with the stringdist R package was used to assess CDR3 similarity, and unrooted trees were constructed with ape in R 3.6.1. This immuneACCESS table, as held by TCRdb, lists in-frame sequences with V and J called but not all clones. Of the missing ones, under half trace to an unresolved V gene in checked studies; the others have no known cause. That table supplies the V and J calls and clone size; D and trimming were determined from the DNA. A total of about 73,000 clones appear in this sample, about four fifths of them only once. The ten top clones hold over 9.5% of the sample.

A remark on this clone: The specificity of this receptor is unknown. Base qualities are not recorded, but no much larger clone differs from it by a single base.

The sample in question was CD4+ T cells from PBMCs cultured with SARS-CoV-2 spike peptides, obtained before COVID-19 vaccination. The cell subset or site label corresponds to: SARS-CoV-2 spike overlapping peptide pool stimulation. The sequence came from a human donor who received a COVID-19 vaccine. This chain joins TRBV5-1 to TRBJ1-1; the D gene lacks a confident call. The encoded CDR3 is CASSKSVLDGTEAFF. The DNA sequence is TGCGCCAGCAGCAAAAGTGTCCTGGACGGGACTGAAGCTTTCTTT.